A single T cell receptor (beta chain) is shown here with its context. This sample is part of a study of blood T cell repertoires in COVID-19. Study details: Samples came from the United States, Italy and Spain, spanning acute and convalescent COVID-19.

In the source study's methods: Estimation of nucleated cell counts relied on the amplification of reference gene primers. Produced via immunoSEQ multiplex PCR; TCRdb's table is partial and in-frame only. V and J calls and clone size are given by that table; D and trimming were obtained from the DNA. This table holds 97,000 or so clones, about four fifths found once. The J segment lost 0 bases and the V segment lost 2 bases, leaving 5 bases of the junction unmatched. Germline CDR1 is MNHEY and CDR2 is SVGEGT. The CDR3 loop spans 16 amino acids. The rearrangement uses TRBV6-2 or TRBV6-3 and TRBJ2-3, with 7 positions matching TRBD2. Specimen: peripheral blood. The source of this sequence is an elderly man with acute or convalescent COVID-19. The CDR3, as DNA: TGTGCCAGCAGTTACCGGCTAGCGGCTAGCACAGATACGCAGTATTTT. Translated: CASSYRLAASTDTQYF.